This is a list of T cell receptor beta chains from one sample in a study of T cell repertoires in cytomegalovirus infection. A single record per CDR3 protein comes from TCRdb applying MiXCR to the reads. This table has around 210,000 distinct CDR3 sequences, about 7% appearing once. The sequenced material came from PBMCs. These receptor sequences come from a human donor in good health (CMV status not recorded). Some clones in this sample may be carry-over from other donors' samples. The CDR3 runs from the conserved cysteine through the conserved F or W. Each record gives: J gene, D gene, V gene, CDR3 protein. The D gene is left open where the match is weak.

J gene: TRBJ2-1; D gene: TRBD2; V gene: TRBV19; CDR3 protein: CASRASGYNEQFF
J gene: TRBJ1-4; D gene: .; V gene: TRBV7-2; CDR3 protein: CASSLGGANEKLFF
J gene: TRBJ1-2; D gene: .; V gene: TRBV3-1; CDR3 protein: CASSHSMGGYTF
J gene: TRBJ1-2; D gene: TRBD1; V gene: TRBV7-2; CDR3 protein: CASSPLPGQVGANYGYTF
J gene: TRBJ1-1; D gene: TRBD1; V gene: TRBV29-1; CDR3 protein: CSVMTGGHTEAFF
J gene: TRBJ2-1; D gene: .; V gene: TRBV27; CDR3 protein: CASSRPGVGSGNEQFF
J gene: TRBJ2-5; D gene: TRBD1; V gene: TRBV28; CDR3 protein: CASSRPGTAQETQYF
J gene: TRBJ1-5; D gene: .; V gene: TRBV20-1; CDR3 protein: CSATGTTTNQPQHF
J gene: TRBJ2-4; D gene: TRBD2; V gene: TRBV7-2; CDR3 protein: CASSPPTSGDTKNIQYF
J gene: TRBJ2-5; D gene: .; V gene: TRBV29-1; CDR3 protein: CSVEGQGMGETQYF
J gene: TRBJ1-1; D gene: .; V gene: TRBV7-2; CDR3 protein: CASSLDYGGAFF
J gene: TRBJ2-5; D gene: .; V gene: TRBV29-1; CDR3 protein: CSVRQSRGETQYF
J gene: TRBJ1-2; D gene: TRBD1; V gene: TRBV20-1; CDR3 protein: CSVSQGVYGYTF
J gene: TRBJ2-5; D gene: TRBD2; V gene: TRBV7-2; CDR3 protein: CASSKQSISGGYQETQYF
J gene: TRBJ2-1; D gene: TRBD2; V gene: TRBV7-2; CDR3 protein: CASSFRGGSGGVLGEQFF
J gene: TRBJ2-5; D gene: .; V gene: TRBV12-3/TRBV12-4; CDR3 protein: CASSGRGARQTQYF
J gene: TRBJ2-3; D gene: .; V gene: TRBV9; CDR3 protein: CASSVEGPSTDTQYF
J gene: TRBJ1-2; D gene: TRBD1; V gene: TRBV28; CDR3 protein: CASSSQGASNYGYTF
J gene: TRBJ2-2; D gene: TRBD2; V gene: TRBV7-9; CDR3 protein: CASSRTSSPGELFF
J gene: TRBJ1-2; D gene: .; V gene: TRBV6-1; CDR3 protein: CASSEAGGGYTF
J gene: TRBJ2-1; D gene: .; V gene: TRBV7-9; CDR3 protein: CASSLASDEQFF
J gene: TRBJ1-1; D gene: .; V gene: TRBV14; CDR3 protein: CASSQGDGRGAFF
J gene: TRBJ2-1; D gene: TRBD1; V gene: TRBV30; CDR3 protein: CAWTPGTGPNEQFF
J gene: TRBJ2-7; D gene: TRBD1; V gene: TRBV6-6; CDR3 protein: CASSFPTGGEQYF
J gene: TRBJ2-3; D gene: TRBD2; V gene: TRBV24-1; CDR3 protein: CATSDRLAGDTDTQYF
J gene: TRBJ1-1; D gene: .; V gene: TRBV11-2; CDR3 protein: CASKTITGSTEAFF
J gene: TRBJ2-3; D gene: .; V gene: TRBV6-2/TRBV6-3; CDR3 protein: CASSPRTDTQYF
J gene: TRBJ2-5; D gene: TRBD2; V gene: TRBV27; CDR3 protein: CARRASGGQETQYF
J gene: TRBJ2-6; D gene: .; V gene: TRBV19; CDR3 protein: CASSLVQGSGANVLTF
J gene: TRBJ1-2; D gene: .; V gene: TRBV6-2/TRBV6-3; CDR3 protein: CASNLARGNGYTF
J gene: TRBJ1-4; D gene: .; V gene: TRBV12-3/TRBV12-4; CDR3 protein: CASSVTGKLFF
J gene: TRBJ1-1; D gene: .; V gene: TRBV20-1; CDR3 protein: CSAQDYTEAFF
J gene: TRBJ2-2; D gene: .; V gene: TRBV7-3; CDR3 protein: CASSLGQPTGELFF